The rows below give T cell receptor beta chains drawn from one sample of a study of spatial heterogeneity in lung cancer. MiXCR, applied by TCRdb to the 5' RACE reads, yields one record per CDR3 protein. The sample yields tens of thousands of distinct CDR3 sequences, roughly 6.4% seen once. The sequenced sample was PBMCs, obtained at surgery. These receptors were collected from a female donor with early-stage non-small cell lung cancer. The CDR3 runs from the conserved cysteine through the conserved F or W. The order of the fields is D gene, clone size, V gene, J gene, CDR3 DNA, CDR3 protein. The D gene is left open where the match is weak. The size of a clone is reported for some rows only, either as once, few or many, or as a class for expanded clones.

>NA|many|TRBV5-1|TRBJ2-5
TGCGCCAGCAGCTTGGCGCAAGGGCTTAGTACCGAGACCCAGTACTTC
CASSLAQGLSTETQYF
>NA|NA|TRBV20-1|TRBJ1-4
TGCAGTGCACGTGGGGGGGTTAATGAAAAACTGTTTTTT
CSARGGVNEKLFF
>NA|few|TRBV11-3|TRBJ1-6
TGTGCCAGCAGCTCTGGAGGGGAGGGTTCACCCCTCCACTTT
CASSSGGEGSPLHF
>TRBD1|medium-sized|TRBV20-1|TRBJ1-2
TGCAGTGCTGTCGACAGGGGTGACTATGGCTACACCTTC
CSAVDRGDYGYTF
>NA|many|TRBV5-1|TRBJ2-3
TGCGCCAGCAGCCAGCGGGTGCGCACAGATACGCAGTATTTT
CASSQRVRTDTQYF
>NA|few|TRBV7-2|TRBJ1-1
TGTGCCAGCAGCCCGTTCCAGGGTAACACTGAAGCTTTCTTT
CASSPFQGNTEAFF
>TRBD1|NA|TRBV7-3|TRBJ1-1
TGTGCCAGCAGCTTAACAGGACAGGTTGGTGGCACTGAAGCTTTCTTT
CASSLTGQVGGTEAFF
>NA|many|TRBV6-1|TRBJ2-2
TGTGCCAGCAGTGCCCAGGACGCGAACACCGGGGAGCTGTTTTTT
CASSAQDANTGELFF
>NA|NA|TRBV28|TRBJ2-7
TGTGCCAGCAGCCTCTACGAGCAGTACTTC
CASSLYEQYF
>NA|many|TRBV6-6|TRBJ2-5
TGTGCCAGCAGTTACACCGGGGCCGAGACCCAGTACTTC
CASSYTGAETQYF
>TRBD2|many|TRBV28|TRBJ2-7
TGTGCCAGCAGTCTGGGACTAGCGGGAGCTACGGGCGAGCAGTACTTC
CASSLGLAGATGEQYF
>TRBD1|NA|TRBV9|TRBJ2-3
TGTGCCAGCAGCGTGGGAGGACAGGGATCGGATACGCAGTATTTT
CASSVGGQGSDTQYF
>NA|few|TRBV9|TRBJ2-3
TGTGCCAGCAGCGTTGGCCTTGGGCTTATTACGCAGTATTTT
CASSVGLGLITQYF
>NA|few|TRBV6-6|TRBJ1-6
TGTGCCAGCTCAGACGAGGGGAATAATTCACCCCTCCACTTT
CASSDEGNNSPLHF
>NA|few|TRBV20-1|TRBJ2-5
TGCAGTCCCGGAGGCACCCAAGAGACCCAGTACTTC
CSPGGTQETQYF
>TRBD1|many|TRBV6-5|TRBJ2-5
TGTGCCAGCAGGACAGGGGGCCAGGGGAAAGAGACCCAGTACTTC
CASRTGGQGKETQYF
>TRBD1|NA|TRBV19|TRBJ2-3
TGTGCCAGTAACCCACAGGGGACCTATACGCAGTATTTT
CASNPQGTYTQYF
>TRBD1|few|TRBV28|TRBJ1-1
TGTGCCAGCCATACCACTCAGCGAGCAGGGGGAACAACTGAAGCTTTCTTT
CASHTTQRAGGTTEAFF
>TRBD2|many|TRBV5-1|TRBJ2-3
TGCGCCAGCAGCTTGGGGATAGCGGGCCAGGGAGATACGCAGTATTTT
CASSLGIAGQGDTQYF
>TRBD1|few|TRBV15|TRBJ2-3
TGTGCCACCAGCAGAGTTTCAGGGGGCGAAGATACGCAGTATTTT
CATSRVSGGEDTQYF
>NA|many|TRBV5-1|TRBJ2-1
TGCGCCAGCAGCTTGAGGTTTAGGGCGTACAATGAGCAGTTCTTC
CASSLRFRAYNEQFF
>NA|NA|TRBV9|TRBJ2-5
TGTGCCAGCAGCGTAGGCGCGGCGGTGGTGGGAGAGACCCAGTACTTC
CASSVGAAVVGETQYF
>TRBD1|many|TRBV20-1|TRBJ1-4
TGCAGTGCTAGAGACGGGACAGGGTATAATGAAAAACTGTTTTTT
CSARDGTGYNEKLFF
>NA|few|TRBV29-1|TRBJ2-1
TGCAGCGTTGGACAGGCAACATACAATGAGCAGTTCTTC
CSVGQATYNEQFF
>TRBD2|many|TRBV7-6|TRBJ2-1
TGTGCCAGCAGTCTCCTGGGAGCGGGGAACTCCTACAATGAGCAGTTCTTC
CASSLLGAGNSYNEQFF
>NA|many|TRBV7-9|TRBJ2-5
TGTGCCAGCAGCTTAATGGCTAGCCAAGAGACCCAGTACTTC
CASSLMASQETQYF
>NA|NA|TRBV6-5|TRBJ2-7
TGTGCCAGCAGGTCCAGTTCCCTACGGGAGCAGTACTTC
CASRSSSLREQYF
>TRBD1|NA|TRBV12-3/TRBV12-4|TRBJ2-3
TGTGCCAGCAGTTTAAGGGACAGGGGAGGCCTGGTCGTGAGCCGCCAGGCAGATACGCAGTATTTT
CASSLRDRGGLVVSRQADTQYF
>TRBD1|few|TRBV9|TRBJ2-3
TGTGCCAGCAGCGCGCGCTCGGGGGACAGGGGGATTGGCACAGATACGCAGTATTTT
CASSARSGDRGIGTDTQYF